A selection of T cell receptor beta chains follows, all from one sample in a study of blood T cell repertoires in COVID-19. TCRdb keeps only in-frame clones here, not all; method: immunoSEQ multiplex PCR. The sample comprises 150,000 to 200,000 clones, approximately 87% of which are singletons, and approximately 9.9% rests with the top ten. The sequencing sample was made of peripheral blood. Source of these receptors: a woman aged 55-69 years with COVID-19, enrolled during active disease. CDR3s include the opening cysteine and the closing phenylalanine or tryptophan. The order of the fields is CDR3 length, V gene, CDR3 protein.

len: 11
v_gene: TRBV6-2/TRBV6-3
CDR3aa: CASSEGVKQYF

len: 14
v_gene: TRBV12-5
CDR3aa: CASGLAGAYNEQFF

len: 12
v_gene: TRBV20-1
CDR3aa: CSASFLAPEQYF

len: 17
v_gene: TRBV11-3
CDR3aa: CASSSGGGSGTTGELFF

len: 13
v_gene: TRBV29-1
CDR3aa: CSVQGSGDSPLHF

len: 14
v_gene: TRBV7-8
CDR3aa: CASSLRSTNYGYTF

len: 14
v_gene: TRBV7-2
CDR3aa: CASSLRGTPYEQYF

len: 17
v_gene: TRBV24-1
CDR3aa: CATSRTLGLAGDNEQFF

len: 15
v_gene: TRBV3-1/TRBV3-2
CDR3aa: CAGSQEQSSFYEQYF

len: 13
v_gene: TRBV7-2
CDR3aa: CASSLAGRNEQYF

len: 16
v_gene: TRBV24-1
CDR3aa: CATSDRDSQSYNEQFF

len: 15
v_gene: TRBV7-9
CDR3aa: CASSGLGGATYEQYF

len: 17
v_gene: TRBV18
CDR3aa: CASSPRAGQSSGNTIYF

len: 12
v_gene: TRBV29-1
CDR3aa: CSVERQGREQYF

len: 14
v_gene: TRBV2
CDR3aa: CASGGTVSGNTIYF

len: 16
v_gene: TRBV6-5
CDR3aa: CASSYGRDRGNHEQYF

len: 15
v_gene: TRBV5-6
CDR3aa: CASSLAGGQPYGYTF

len: 16
v_gene: TRBV5-1
CDR3aa: CASSPLAGTNTGELFF

len: 14
v_gene: TRBV5-6
CDR3aa: CASSLQSQGAGYTF

len: 16
v_gene: TRBV9
CDR3aa: CASSVVSRSSGNTIYF

len: 16
v_gene: TRBV6-5
CDR3aa: CASSYSNPGDDYGYTF

len: 13
v_gene: TRBV2
CDR3aa: CASTAQFREKLFF

len: 12
v_gene: TRBV5-1
CDR3aa: CASSSTGGTQYF

len: 16
v_gene: TRBV18
CDR3aa: CASSPGTGRGSETQYF

len: 15
v_gene: TRBV6-5
CDR3aa: CASSTGQGSFHEQYF

len: 14
v_gene: TRBV7-2
CDR3aa: CASSSGLAGYEQYF

len: 13
v_gene: TRBV2
CDR3aa: CARRTGGSYEQYF

len: 17
v_gene: TRBV19
CDR3aa: CASSKYRGEATNEKLFF

len: 14
v_gene: TRBV7-2
CDR3aa: CASSWRTGQGPQHF

len: 14
v_gene: TRBV2
CDR3aa: CASSGLAGTDTQYF

len: 13
v_gene: TRBV29-1
CDR3aa: CSVSERQYYGYTF

len: 13
v_gene: TRBV5-1
CDR3aa: CASSLSQDYEQYF

len: 16
v_gene: TRBV28
CDR3aa: CASRRLAGSRFGEQYF

len: 14
v_gene: TRBV6-5
CDR3aa: CASSHRTGPDTQYF

len: 21
v_gene: TRBV9
CDR3aa: CASSAPPRTGGFGLNTGELFF

len: 13
v_gene: TRBV27
CDR3aa: CASSWGGSYGYTF

len: 13
v_gene: TRBV24-1
CDR3aa: CATSDTSSYEQYF

len: 15
v_gene: TRBV5-1
CDR3aa: CASSLGEGSYNEQFF

len: 15
v_gene: TRBV9
CDR3aa: CASSVTGQGWTEAFF

len: 13
v_gene: TRBV11-3
CDR3aa: CASSRSGTSGYTF

len: 15
v_gene: TRBV11-3
CDR3aa: CASSPRQGATDTQYF